The 4 T cell receptor beta chains reported below all come from one sample, sequenced in a study of blood T cells in healthy people across ages (dated by TCRdb to between 2014 and 2017). Library construction relied on 5' RACE. These reads were obtained on an Illumina HiSeq 2500. A second PCR of roughly 7 to 11 cycles was run with a J-beta primer mix and a sample-barcoded 5' primer. In-frame beta chains were kept once TCRdb had trimmed the public reads at Q25 with fastp and called clones with MiXCR. Every distinct CDR3 protein forms one entry, paired with its most common genes and DNA. The sample table contains hundreds of thousands of distinct CDR3 sequences; only one count was recorded for around 21% of them. The top ten clonotypes cover approximately 3.6% of the sample. The sequenced sample consisted of blood. The receptors stem from a man between 65 and 85 years old in good health.

This clonotype was seen more than once but under ten times. The chain has TRBV5-1 and TRBJ2-2; 8 bases match TRBD2. This CDR3 has 16 amino acids. With V trimmed by 0 bases and J by 6 bases, 7 bases remained unmatched. The V gene's germline CDR1 is SGHRS and CDR2 YFSETQ. The CDR3 spells CASSLALRGAAGELFF. In DNA, the CDR3 is TGCGCCAGCAGCTTGGCCCTGCGGGGGGCGGCCGGGGAGCTGTTTTTT.

CDR3 coding DNA: TGTGCCATTGTTCCTAGCGGTCCCTACAATGAGCAGTTCTTC. Its protein product is CAIVPSGPYNEQFF. The chain joins TRBV10-3 to TRBJ2-1; 7 bases match TRBD2. Germline CDR1 and CDR2: ENHRY and SYGVKD. This CDR3 contains 14 residues. With 9 bases clipped from V and 2 bases from J, the junction kept 7 bases outside the gene matches.

A few counts support this clonotype. The chain's CDR3 is CASSQEATSGGNEQFF. The CDR3 DNA reads TGCGCCAGCAGCCAAGAAGCAACTAGCGGGGGCAATGAGCAGTTCTTC. The rearrangement uses TRBV4-1 and TRBJ2-1; 11 bases match TRBD2. V was pared by 0 bases and J by 6 bases, with 4 bases of the junction left unmatched. Germline-derived CDR1 and CDR2 are MGHRA and YSYEKL. This CDR3 spans 16 amino acids.

The chain uses TRBV19 and TRBJ2-1; a possible D gene is TRBD2 (5 bases). Trimming removed 3 bases at V and 5 bases at J, with 11 bases between. Germline CDR1 and CDR2: LNHDA and SQIVND (reference sequence). This CDR3 is 14 amino acids long. The CDR3 DNA reads as TGTGCCAGTAGTATTGGGTTAGCGAACAATGAGCAGTTCTTC. This translates into CASSIGLANNEQFF.